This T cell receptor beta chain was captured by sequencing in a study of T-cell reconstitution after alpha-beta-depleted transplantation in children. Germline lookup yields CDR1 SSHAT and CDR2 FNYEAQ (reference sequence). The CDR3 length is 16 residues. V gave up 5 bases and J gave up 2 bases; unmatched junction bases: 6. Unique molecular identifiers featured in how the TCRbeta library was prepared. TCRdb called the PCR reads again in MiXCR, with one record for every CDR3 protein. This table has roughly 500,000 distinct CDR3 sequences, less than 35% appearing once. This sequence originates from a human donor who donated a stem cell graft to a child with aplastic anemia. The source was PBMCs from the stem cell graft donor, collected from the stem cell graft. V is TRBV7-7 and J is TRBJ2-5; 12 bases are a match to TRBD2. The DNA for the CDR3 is TGTGCCAGCAGCCCGTTAGGACTAGCGGGGCAAGAGACCCAGTACTTC. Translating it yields CASSPLGLAGQETQYF.